This T cell receptor (beta chain) came from a study of CXCR3-negative and CXCR3-positive naive CD8 T cells (dated by TCRdb to the late 2010s). Regarding the complete study: In total, roughly 150 million TRB reads were obtained, or roughly 1.5 +/- 0.3 million reads per library. Diversity and physicochemical repertoire analyses were performed on about ten donors pooled from two independent experiments. TRBV-TRBJ cluster analysis included naive subsets from several donors and memory cells from 3 donors.

For each CD8+ T cell subset, flow sorting was done in triplicate, and 310,000 or so cells per subset went directly into RLT lysis buffer. Naive CD8+ T cells were defined stringently as CD45RO-CCR7+CD27+CD95- to exclude memory contaminants. Peripheral blood mononuclear cells were isolated from buffy coats using standard density gradient centrifugation. A FACSAria III was used to flow-sort naive CXCR3-negative and CXCR3-positive CD8+ T cells. Total RNA was extracted from sorted cells with an RNeasy Mini Kit. There are 13 amino acids in the CDR3, from cysteine to phenylalanine inclusive. No coding sequence is recorded. Taken from the germline V gene, the CDR1 and CDR2 loops are MNHEY and SVGAGI. Beyond this particular receptor, the publication reports: Comparably high repertoire diversity was found in both naive subsets, whereas much lower repertoire diversity was found in memory CD8+ T cells. Naive CXCR3-negative and CXCR3-positive cells from the same donor showed similar TRBV-TRBJ usage, whereas memory cells showed distinct patterns. TRB CDR3s from CXCR3-positive naive cells showed higher hydrophobicity (lower Kidera factor 4), lower energy, and higher strength and volume indices than CXCR3-negative naive cells. Because surface CD5, which is linked to self-reactivity in mice, was comparable between the naive subsets, TCR interaction strength was also inferred from the physicochemical properties of TRB CDR3s. CXCR3 expression partially decreased after cryopreservation, so most assays used freshly isolated PBMCs.

As regards this clonotype: Its target antigen remains unknown.

Sequencing was carried out with a NextSeq 550. The Human TCR Profiling Kit (MiLaboratory) was used to make UMI-labeled 5' RACE TRB cDNA libraries. The full amount of extracted RNA was used for cDNA synthesis, and the full amount of resulting cDNA was used for PCR amplification. The libraries were made side by side, with each library going through the same number of PCR cycles. Regarding the original processing steps: MIGEC and MiXCR extracted about 54,000 +/- 9,700 unique UMI-labeled TRB cDNA molecules per library, requiring at least two reads per UMI. On average, about 40,000 +/- 10,000 functional in-frame TRB CDR3 nucleotide clonotypes lacking stop codons were found per library. After downsampling to 5000 UMI-labeled TRB molecules per sample, diversity metrics, including normalized Shannon-Wiener and Chao1, were computed in VDJtools. VDJtools computed clonotype-size-weighted physicochemical properties of the central five CDR3 residues: interaction energy, strength, volume and Kidera factor 4. TCRdb reprocessed the reads and assigns one entry to each CDR3 protein sequence, leaving out DNA. The V and J calls reflect TCRdb's pipeline rather than the authors' work. This sample's table contains 95,000 to 100,000 distinct CDR3 sequences. The top ten hold approximately 0.99% of the sample.

The sequenced material came from naive CXCR3+ CD8+ T cells from blood. The sample's cell subset or site, from its label and the paper: CD45RO-CCR7+CD27+CD95- naive CD8+ T cells expressing CXCR3 (TNR3+). The V and J segments used are TRBV6-5 and TRBJ2-5; the D call from TCRdb, TRBD1, cannot be confirmed without DNA. The TCR sequence derives from a human donor in good health. Some clones in this sample may be carry-over from other donors' samples. Here the CDR3 is given as CASSGTWGRTQYF.